Shown below are 24 T cell receptor beta chains from a single sample sequenced in a study of CD8 T cells in Susac syndrome. It was with random hexamers that roughly 0.45 to 1 ug RNA was reverse transcribed. TCRdb redid the calling of the immunoSEQ multiplex PCR reads with MiXCR, one entry per CDR3 protein. This table has 130,000 or so distinct CDR3 sequences, about 90% appearing once. Sequencing input: CD8+ T cells from PBMCs. These receptors were collected from a human donor with multiple sclerosis.

The genes are TRBV21-1 and TRBJ2-4; the table's D gene call, TRBD1, was not cross checked with the DNA. TRBV21-1 is a listed pseudogene. This CDR3 is 15 amino acids long. CDR3: CASSKVGTPRPIQYF. In DNA, the CDR3 is TGTGCCAGCAGCAAAGTAGGAACCCCCCGTCCCATTCAGTACTTC.

The chain uses TRBV27 and TRBJ2-1; a possible D gene is TRBD2 (6 bases). Trimming cost V 7 bases and J 4 bases, with 14 bases left between them. This CDR3 has 14 amino acids. Germline V gives CDR1 MNHEY, CDR2 SMNVEV (reference sequence). The CDR3, as DNA: TGTGCCAGCAAGACGGGAGTAGGGTACAATGAGCAGTTCTTC. The encoded protein is CASKTGVGYNEQFF.

This chain connects TRBV7-9 to TRBJ2-1, with D possibly TRBD1 on 6 matching bases. Germline CDR1 SEHNR, CDR2 FQNEAQ (reference sequence). V dropped 5 bases and J dropped 7 bases, with 15 bases sitting between them. The CDR3 has 14 residues. CDR3 region: CASSVQQGWNEQFF. The DNA of the CDR3 is TGTGCCAGCAGCGTCCAACAGGGTTGGAATGAGCAGTTCTTC.

The chain carries TRBV29-1 and TRBJ1-1; D gene ambiguous. This CDR3 contains 11 residues. Germline lookup yields CDR1 SQVTM and CDR2 ANQGSEA. The ends were cut back, 6 bases at V and 1 base at J, with 6 bases in the middle. The CDR3 region has the DNA TGCAGCGTACGGCGGAACACTGAAGCTTTCTTT. Translating it yields CSVRRNTEAFF.

V and J are TRBV7-2 and TRBJ2-7, with 8 positions matching TRBD2. The CDR3 totals 15 residues. V was clipped by 4 bases and J by 3 bases; unmatched bases: 8. Germline V gene data show CDR1 as SGHTA and CDR2 as FQGNSA. Here the CDR3 reads CASSSSAGGLYEQYF. The CDR3 DNA is TGTGCCAGCAGCTCATCTGCGGGAGGTCTCTACGAGCAGTACTTC. Based on the CDR3 plus reference TRBV7-2 and TRBJ2-7, the full variable domain is GAGVSQSPSNKVTEKGKDVELRCDPISGHTALYWYRQSLGQGLEFLIYFQGNSAPDKSGLPSDRFSAERTGGSVSTLTIQRTQQEDSAVYLCASSSSAGGLYEQYFGPGTRLTVT.

The CDR3 region is CASSRDRVTEAFF. The DNA of the CDR3 is TGCGCCAGCAGCCGGGACAGGGTTACTGAAGCTTTCTTT. The chain employs TRBV4-1 and TRBJ1-1; TRBD1 aligns across 9 bases. This CDR3 contains 13 residues. The V and J ends lost 4 bases and 5 bases, in that order; junction bases with no gene match: 2. Germline V gene data show CDR1 as MGHRA and CDR2 as YSYEKL.

The genes are TRBV30 and TRBJ1-5; D may be TRBD1 (6 bases). V lost 8 bases, J lost 2 bases, and 22 bases lay in between. Germline CDR1 and CDR2: GTSNPN and SVGIG (reference sequence). CDR3 size: 16 residues. CDR3 nucleotides: TGTGCCGGAATTTGGGGGGGGCGACAGGGCAATCAGCCCCAGCATTTT. Amino acids: CAGIWGGRQGNQPQHF.

The chain recombines TRBV30 with TRBJ1-3; D ambiguous. The CDR3 consists of 12 residues. Germline V gene lookup returns CDR1 GTSNPN and CDR2 SVGIG (reference sequence). With 7 bases removed from V and 5 bases from J, the gap between germline ends came to 12 bases. DNA for the CDR3: TGTGCCTCGACTGACGATCGAAACACCATATATTTT. It codes for CASTDDRNTIYF.

The chain has TRBV19 and TRBJ2-1; 10 bases match TRBD2. The CDR3 is 14 residues long. The germline V gene encodes CDR1 LNHDA and CDR2 SQIVND (reference sequence). With V trimmed by 5 bases and J by 4 bases, 2 bases remained unmatched. The DNA for the CDR3 is TGTGCCAGTAGTGAGACTAGCGGGTACAATGAGCAGTTCTTC. Its protein is CASSETSGYNEQFF.

This chain links TRBV24-1 with TRBJ2-3; no clear D. This CDR3 contains 14 residues. The V gene's germline CDR1 is KGHDR and CDR2 SFDVKD. Trimming removed 2 bases from V and 4 bases from J, with 9 bases in between. The CDR3 DNA reads as TGTGCCACCAGTGATTCCGTGGATCCAGATACGCAGTATTTT. Translation gives CATSDSVDPDTQYF.

This clonotype was observed a handful of times. This chain uses TRBV6-5 with TRBJ2-1; D not resolved. V lost 2 bases to trimming and J lost 3 bases, with 14 bases between them. Germline V CDR1 and CDR2: MNHEY, SVGAGI. The CDR3 totals 16 residues. CDR3 in amino acids: CASSYAESRLYNEQFF. The CDR3 nucleotides read TGTGCCAGCAGTTACGCCGAATCTAGACTCTACAATGAGCAGTTCTTC.

CDR3 DNA sequence: TGTGCCACAAGCCGGGGACGCACTGAAGCTTTCTTT. Protein: CATSRGRTEAFF. The genes are TRBV6-2 or TRBV6-3 and TRBJ1-1, with D tentatively TRBD1 (5 bases). Germline values: CDR1 MNHEY, CDR2 SVGEGT. This CDR3 is 12 amino acids long. Trimming pared 10 bases from V and 4 bases from J, leaving 13 bases between.

The chain recombines TRBV29-1 with TRBJ1-1, with D unresolved. Trimming took off 6 bases at V and 11 bases at J, with 13 bases between the two ends. The CDR3 covers 10 residues. From germline, CDR1 is SQVTM and CDR2 ANQGSEA. As DNA, the CDR3 is TGCAGCGTCTTCAATGTACGGGCTTTCTTT. Residues: CSVFNVRAFF.

This clonotype has a single count. The chain recombines TRBV2 with TRBJ2-3; perhaps TRBD2 as D (6 bases). Trimming removed 11 bases from V and 5 bases from J, with 14 bases in between. CDR3 length: 12 residues. In germline, CDR1 is SNHLY, CDR2 FYNNEI. The CDR3 protein is CAGRTHEDTQYF. The CDR3 nucleotides read TGTGCCGGGAGGACACACGAAGATACGCAGTATTTT.

CDR3 in DNA: TGCAGTGCTTCCCAGACAGGGGGAACCGGGGAGCTGTTTTTT. Its protein is CSASQTGGTGELFF. The V call is TRBV20-1, the J call TRBJ2-2; 9 nucleotides line up with TRBD1. Germline-derived CDR1 and CDR2 are DFQATT and SNEGSKA (reference sequence). The CDR3 covers 14 residues. V trimming: 5 bases; J trimming: 5 bases; junction bases outside the gene matches: 6.

This clonotype appeared a single time. The chain is built from TRBV28 and TRBJ2-3, with 7 bases lining up with TRBD2. In germline, CDR1 is MDHEN, CDR2 SYDVKM. V dropped 10 bases and J dropped 9; count of bases not matched to a gene: 16. This CDR3 has 14 amino acids. The CDR3 region is CATLGLELSKTQYF. CDR3 DNA: TGTGCCACCCTCGGACTAGAGTTATCTAAAACGCAGTATTTT.

The chain uses TRBV20-1 and TRBJ2-7, with D maybe TRBD1 (5 bases). This CDR3 contains 15 residues. V was cut by 6 bases and J by 1 base, with 19 bases left in between. Germline lookup yields CDR1 DFQATT and CDR2 SNEGSKA (reference sequence). The DNA for the CDR3 is TGCAGTGCGAGTTCCGACAGCCGCAGTTCCTACGAGCAGTACTTC. Translating it yields CSASSDSRSSYEQYF.

The chain links TRBV29-1 to TRBJ1-2; D perhaps matches TRBD1 (6 bases). CDR3 size: 17 residues. Germline loops: CDR1 SQVTM, CDR2 ANQGSEA. The V end was cut by 3 bases, the J end by 4 bases, with 24 bases between. The CDR3 bases are TGCAGCGTTGAGTCAGGGGCCACGGGTATCCCCCCCTATGGCTACACCTTC. It is translated as CSVESGATGIPPYGYTF.

This sequence joins TRBV19 and TRBJ2-3, with 7 bases lining up with TRBD2. The length of the CDR3 is 15 residues. The germline V gene encodes CDR1 LNHDA and CDR2 SQIVND (reference sequence). V lost 0 bases, J lost 4 bases, and 4 bases stayed unmatched. DNA of the CDR3: TGTGCCAGTAGTATAGAGCCTAGCGGAGCAGATACGCAGTATTTT. Its protein is CASSIEPSGADTQYF.

In its sample, this clonotype was seen once. The chain links TRBV30 to TRBJ2-7; 7 bases map to TRBD1. The length of the CDR3 is 14 residues. V shed 6 bases, J shed 2 bases, and the junction held 10 bases outside the gene matches. CDR1 and CDR2 (germline): GTSNPN, SVGIG (reference sequence). The CDR3: CACEPGQSAYEQYF. CDR3 bases: TGTGCCTGCGAACCGGGACAGAGTGCCTACGAGCAGTACTTC.

V and J are TRBV29-1 and TRBJ2-3; 7 positions agree with TRBD1. This CDR3 region has 12 residues. From germline, CDR1 is SQVTM and CDR2 ANQGSEA. J gave up 2 bases and V 8 bases, and 4 bases lay outside the gene matches. The CDR3 here is CSHTGVTDTQYF. CDR3 nucleotides: TGCAGCCATACAGGGGTCACAGATACGCAGTATTTT.

The genes are TRBV4-1 and TRBJ1-1, with a weak D call TRBD1 (5 bases). Germline CDR1 reads MGHRA; CDR2 reads YSYEKL. This CDR3 has 13 amino acids. The V end lost 4 bases, the J end lost 7 bases, and 13 bases lay between the germline ends. CDR3 in amino acids: CASSPQGSSEAFF. CDR3 bases: TGCGCCAGCAGCCCCCAGGGCAGTAGTGAAGCTTTCTTT.

V and J are TRBV4-2 and TRBJ2-2; D uncertain. CDR1 is LGHNA, CDR2 YNFKEQ, per germline. V lost 1 base and J lost 2, with 17 bases in between. CDR3 length: 18 residues. The CDR3 bases are TGTGCCAGCAGCCAAGGTGGTTTGGTAAAGGGAAACACCGGGGAGCTGTTTTTT. Translation gives CASSQGGLVKGNTGELFF.

V is TRBV20-1 and J is TRBJ2-3, with D possibly TRBD1 on 6 matching bases. There are 14 residues in the CDR3. Germline V lookup: CDR1 DFQATT, CDR2 SNEGSKA (reference sequence). V lost 7 bases, J lost 0 bases, and 14 bases lay in between. The CDR3 sequence is CSVFSGASTDTQYF. The CDR3 nucleotides are TGCAGTGTGTTCTCAGGGGCCAGCACAGATACGCAGTATTTT.